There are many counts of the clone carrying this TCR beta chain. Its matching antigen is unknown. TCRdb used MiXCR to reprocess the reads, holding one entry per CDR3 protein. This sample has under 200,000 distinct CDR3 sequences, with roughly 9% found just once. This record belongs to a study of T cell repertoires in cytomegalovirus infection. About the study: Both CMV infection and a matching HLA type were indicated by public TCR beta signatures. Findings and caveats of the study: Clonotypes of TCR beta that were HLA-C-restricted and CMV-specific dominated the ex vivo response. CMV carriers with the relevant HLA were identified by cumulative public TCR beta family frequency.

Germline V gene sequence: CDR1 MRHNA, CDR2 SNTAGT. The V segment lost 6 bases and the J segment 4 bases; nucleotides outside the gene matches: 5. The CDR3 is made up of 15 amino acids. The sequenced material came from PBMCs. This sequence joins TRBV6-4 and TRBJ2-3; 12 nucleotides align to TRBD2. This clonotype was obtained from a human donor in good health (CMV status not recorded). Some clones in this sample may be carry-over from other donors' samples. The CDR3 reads CASRTSGSGADTQYF. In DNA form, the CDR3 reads TGTGCCAGCAGGACTAGCGGGAGCGGGGCAGATACGCAGTATTTT.